Below are 26 T cell receptor beta chains sequenced from a single sample in a study of shared T cell receptors in the human thymus. Repertoires were generated with immunoSEQ multiplex PCR, while TCRdb's copy carries only in-frame clones and drops some. Of hundreds of thousands of clones detected, roughly 90% appear once; the ten largest clones hold approximately 0.01%. The data also belong to a second study, concerning human thymus T cells.

The sequencing sample was made of thymocytes. These TCRs come from a boy under two years old with a congenital heart defect.

This chain links TRBV4-2 with TRBJ2-7; 8 bases are a match to TRBD1. CDR3 length equals 15 residues. Germline assignment: CDR1 LGHNA and CDR2 YNFKEQ. The junction had 4 bases not matched to a gene; V was cut back by 0 bases and J by 3 bases. The CDR3 here is CASSQEDRVYYEQYF. The CDR3 DNA sequence: TGTGCCAGCAGCCAAGAGGACAGGGTTTACTACGAGCAGTACTTC.

The chain links TRBV27 to TRBJ1-5; maybe TRBD1 (6 bases). The V gene's germline CDR1 is MNHEY and CDR2 SMNVEV (reference sequence). The length of the CDR3 is 16 residues. V was pared by 0 bases and J by 2 bases, with 11 bases between. The CDR3 DNA follows: TGTGCCAGCAGTTTATCCCAGGGGTACGGCAATCAGCCCCAGCATTTT. It specifies CASSLSQGYGNQPQHF.

This clone was recorded once. V and J are TRBV27 and TRBJ2-3; D is unresolved. V lost 3 bases to trimming and J lost 0 bases, with 10 bases between them. CDR3 length equals 15 residues. Germline assignment: CDR1 MNHEY and CDR2 SMNVEV (reference sequence). The CDR3 coding sequence is TGTGCCAGCAGTTTGCGCCAGGCTAGCACAGATACGCAGTATTTT. It codes for CASSLRQASTDTQYF.

The V call is TRBV25-1, the J call TRBJ2-3; 7 bases align to TRBD2. With 0 bases clipped from V and 1 base from J, the junction kept 10 bases outside the gene matches. Germline lookup yields CDR1 MGHDK and CDR2 SYGVNS. The CDR3 is 18 residues long. The CDR3 is CASSEYSGGREGTDTQYF. Here the CDR3 DNA reads TGTGCCAGCAGTGAATATAGTGGCGGGAGAGAGGGCACAGATACGCAGTATTTT.

This clone was seen once. The chain joins TRBV7-9 to TRBJ1-3, with D possibly TRBD1 on 6 matching bases. The germline V and J ends were trimmed by 8 bases and 2 bases, with 16 bases remaining between them. The CDR3 covers 15 residues. The germline gives CDR1 SEHNR, CDR2 FQNEAQ (reference sequence). This chain's CDR3 is CASRLGGGPGNTIYF. CDR3 in DNA: TGTGCCAGCCGACTAGGGGGGGGCCCTGGAAACACCATATATTTT.

This sequence joins TRBV5-4 and TRBJ2-7; tentative D call: TRBD2 (6 bases). Germline CDR1 is SGHNT and CDR2 is YYREEE (reference sequence). V lost 4 bases to trimming and J lost 2 bases, with 16 bases between them. This CDR3 comprises 15 residues. The CDR3 region is CASSDWGEQPYEQYF. The CDR3 DNA reads as TGTGCCAGCAGCGACTGGGGGGAGCAGCCCTACGAGCAGTACTTC. Supplemented by reference TRBV5-4 and TRBJ2-7, the full variable domain reads ETGVTQSPTHLIKTRGQQVTLRCSSQSGHNTVSWYQQALGQGPQFIFQYYREEENGRGNFPPRFSGLQFPNYSSELNVNALELDDSALYLCASSDWGEQPYEQYFGPGTRLTVT.

J is TRBJ2-2 and V is TRBV5-1, with TRBD1 as a possible D gene (6 bases). The germline V gene has CDR1 SGHRS and CDR2 YFSETQ. V was cut by 3 bases and J by 7 bases, with 19 bases left in between. The CDR3 is made up of 16 amino acids. Here the CDR3 DNA reads TGCGCCAGCAGCTATTGGACAGCCGAGGAAGACGGGGAGCTGTTTTTT. It encodes CASSYWTAEEDGELFF.

This chain joins TRBV11-2 and TRBJ2-1, with TRBD2 matching over 9 bases. The CDR3 runs 16 residues. Germline V gene lookup returns CDR1 SGHAT and CDR2 FQNNGV. V trimming: 0 bases; J trimming: 7 bases; junction bases outside the gene matches: 7. The DNA for the CDR3 is TGTGCCAGCAGCTTAGATCGGGCGGGAGGGCCTAATGAGCAGTTCTTC. The encoded protein is CASSLDRAGGPNEQFF.

V and J are TRBV12-2 and TRBJ2-3; no DNA check was done on the table's D call, TRBD2. TRBV12-2 is classified as a pseudogene. CDR3 length equals 17 residues. CDR3 protein: CASRLPETSGGRDTQYF. For the CDR3, the DNA is TGTGCAAGTCGCTTACCCGAGACTAGCGGAGGGCGGGATACGCAGTATTTT.

The chain couples TRBV7-2 to TRBJ2-7; a weak D match, TRBD2 (5 bases). The CDR3 length is 15 residues. CDR1 and CDR2 (germline): SGHTA, FQGNSA. Deletions cut 2 bases from V and 7 bases from J, with 18 bases between. The CDR3 loop reads CASSLRGSWVGEQYF. The CDR3 nucleotides are TGTGCCAGCAGCTTACGAGGGAGTTGGGTGGGTGAGCAGTACTTC. Full variable domain (outside the CDR3, taken from reference TRBV7-2 and TRBJ2-7): GAGVSQSPSNKVTEKGKDVELRCDPISGHTALYWYRQSLGQGLEFLIYFQGNSAPDKSGLPSDRFSAERTGGSVSTLTIQRTQQEDSAVYLCASSLRGSWVGEQYFGPGTRLTVT.

This rearrangement joins TRBV5-8 to TRBJ1-2; no clear D gene. The V and J ends lost 4 bases and 5 bases respectively, with 12 bases between them. Germline V gives CDR1 SGHTS, CDR2 YDEGEE. This CDR3 has 13 residues. CDR3 loop: CASSASGSYGYTF. CDR3 nucleotide sequence: TGTGCCAGCAGCGCCTCCGGGAGTTATGGCTACACCTTC.

In this sample, this clone turned up once. The genes are TRBV30 and TRBJ2-3; 13 nucleotides line up with TRBD2. The CDR3 extends over 15 amino acids. CDR1 GTSNPN and CDR2 SVGIG come from the germline V gene (reference sequence). The V gene end was trimmed by 2 bases and the J gene end by 6 bases; junction bases not matched to a gene: 5. The CDR3 spells CAWSPGLAGADTQYF. In DNA, the CDR3 is TGTGCCTGGAGTCCCGGACTAGCGGGAGCCGATACGCAGTATTTT.

The chain joins TRBV29-1 to TRBJ2-1; 9 bases are a match to TRBD1. Germline V lookup: CDR1 SQVTM, CDR2 ANQGSEA. This CDR3 has 14 residues. Losses at the gene ends were 3 bases for V and 4 bases for J; bases not matched to a gene: 4. CDR3 sequence (DNA): TGCAGCGTTGATACAGGGGGCCGTTACAATGAGCAGTTCTTC. It yields the protein CSVDTGGRYNEQFF.

The chain couples TRBV7-9 to TRBJ2-3; the match to TRBD1 covers 9 bases. Germline V gives CDR1 SEHNR, CDR2 FQNEAQ (reference sequence). V trimming: 6 bases; J trimming: 2 bases; junction bases outside the gene matches: 6. The CDR3 length is 15 residues. The CDR3 nucleotides are TGTGCCAGCAGAGCCGGGACAGGGTACACAGATACGCAGTATTTT. It is translated as CASRAGTGYTDTQYF.

This chain joins TRBV28 and TRBJ2-5, with 12 bases identical to TRBD2. V lost 4 bases to trimming and J lost 5 bases; unmatched junction nucleotides: 8. The germline gives CDR1 MDHEN, CDR2 SYDVKM. This CDR3 is built from 16 residues. The CDR3 here is CASSSQTSGSGETQYF. The CDR3 nucleotides read TGTGCCAGCAGTTCCCAGACTAGCGGGAGCGGGGAGACCCAGTACTTC.

The chain joins TRBV6-5 to TRBJ1-1; D is perhaps TRBD1 (6 bases). V lost 5 bases to trimming and J lost 0 bases, with 10 bases between them. The CDR3 totals 14 residues. The V gene's germline CDR1 is MNHEY and CDR2 SVGAGI. CDR3: CASSEDSLNTEAFF. The CDR3 bases are TGTGCCAGCAGTGAGGACAGCTTGAACACTGAAGCTTTCTTT.

This clone was counted a few times. V usage is TRBV18 and J usage is TRBJ2-3, with TRBD2 matching 10 bases. CDR1 and CDR2 from the germline V gene are KGHSH and LQKENI. The CDR3 has 16 residues. Germline trimming cut 1 base from V and 6 bases from J; bases unmatched to any gene: 7. CDR3 DNA: TGTGCCAGCTCACCACGTACTAGCGGGGAGCGGGATACGCAGTATTTT. Its translation: CASSPRTSGERDTQYF. Full variable domain (outside the CDR3, taken from reference TRBV18 and TRBJ2-3): NAGVMQNPRHLVRRRGQEARLRCSPMKGHSHVYWYRQLPEEGLKFMVYLQKENIIDESGMPKERFSAEFPKEGPSILRIQQVVRGDSAAYFCASSPRTSGERDTQYFGPGTRLTVL.

The chain links TRBV20-1 to TRBJ2-5, with D unresolved. The CDR3 is 11 residues long. Germline lookup yields CDR1 DFQATT and CDR2 SNEGSKA (reference sequence). The ends were cut back, 4 bases at V and 0 bases at J, with 3 bases in the middle. The CDR3 is CSATYQETQYF. CDR3 coding DNA: TGCAGTGCTACGTACCAAGAGACCCAGTACTTC.

The rearrangement joins TRBV7-7 to TRBJ2-3; 7 nucleotides line up with TRBD2. Germline-derived CDR1 and CDR2 are SSHAT and FNYEAQ (reference sequence). The CDR3 loop spans 15 amino acids. J gave up 0 bases and V 4 bases, and 4 bases lay outside the gene matches. The CDR3 DNA is TGTGCCAGCAGCTCAAGCGGGACTAGCACAGATACGCAGTATTTT. As protein: CASSSSGTSTDTQYF.

The genes are TRBV7-2 and TRBJ2-7, with 12 bases that match TRBD2. The V and J ends lost 1 base and 2 bases, in that order; junction bases with no gene match: 6. The CDR3 consists of 17 residues. CDR1 is SGHTA and CDR2 is FQGNSA in the germline V gene. CDR3 loop: CASSLELWTSGTYEQYF. The DNA for the CDR3 is TGTGCCAGCAGCTTAGAGCTTTGGACTAGCGGGACCTACGAGCAGTACTTC.

The CDR3 DNA sequence: TGTGCCAGCAGTGAACCTGGGACAGGGGCATCCTACAATGAGCAGTTCTTC. Translation: CASSEPGTGASYNEQFF. J is TRBJ2-1 and V is TRBV6-1, with 10 bases matching TRBD1. Germline CDR1 and CDR2: MNHNS and SASEGT. With V trimmed by 2 bases and J by 1 base, 5 bases remained unmatched. The CDR3 consists of 17 residues.

This clone was picked up a small number of times. V gene TRBV7-2 combines with J gene TRBJ2-7; D possibly corresponds to TRBD2 (6 bases). Germline V gene lookup returns CDR1 SGHTA and CDR2 FQGNSA. The CDR3 sequence is 16 residues long. V shed 5 bases and J shed 3 bases, with 20 bases lying between them. CDR3 sequence (DNA): TGTGCCAGCAGCGCCCGCTGGGAGGACGCGGACTACGAGCAGTACTTC. Its protein product is CASSARWEDADYEQYF.

The gene calls are TRBV5-6 and TRBJ2-2; 10 positions match TRBD1. The CDR3 spans 16 residues. CDR1 is SGHDT, CDR2 YYEEEE, per germline. The V gene end was trimmed by 3 bases and the J gene end by 2 bases; junction bases not matched to a gene: 4. The CDR3 here is CASSSDRGRNTGELFF. The CDR3 DNA follows: TGTGCCAGCAGCTCCGACAGGGGGCGAAACACCGGGGAGCTGTTTTTT.

V and J are TRBV28 and TRBJ1-5, with D possibly TRBD1 on 5 matching bases. Germline V gene lookup returns CDR1 MDHEN and CDR2 SYDVKM. The ends were cut back, 6 bases at V and 7 bases at J, with 19 bases in the middle. This CDR3 contains 15 residues. The CDR3 DNA follows: TGTGCCAGCAGCCCCGACAGCTGCGATTGGCAGCCCCAGCATTTT. The encoded protein is CASSPDSCDWQPQHF. The variable domain in full, completed from reference TRBV28 and TRBJ1-5, reads DVKVTQSSRYLVKRTGEKVFLECVQDMDHENMFWYRQDPGLGLRLIYFSYDVKMKEKGDIPEGYSVSREKKERFSLILESASTNQTSMYLCASSPDSCDWQPQHFGDGTRLSIL.

The rearrangement uses TRBV4-3 and TRBJ1-2; tentatively, D is TRBD1 (6 bases). This CDR3 region has 16 residues. CDR1 and CDR2 from the germline V gene are LGHNA and YSLEER. V gave up 0 bases and J gave up 7 bases, with 18 bases separating them. This CDR3 reads CASSQDLAGGVPGYTF. CDR3 DNA: TGCGCCAGCAGCCAAGATCTAGCGGGGGGCGTACCTGGCTACACCTTC.

The chain uses TRBV9 and TRBJ2-1; 11 nucleotides match TRBD1. CDR1 is SGDLS, CDR2 YYNGEE, per germline. V gave up 0 bases and J gave up 8 bases; unmatched junction bases: 25. CDR3 size: 22 residues. The CDR3 sequence: CASSVVIGSPGTGGTTVHEQFF. In DNA form, the CDR3 reads TGTGCCAGCAGCGTAGTGATAGGGAGCCCCGGGACAGGGGGGACTACGGTCCATGAGCAGTTCTTC.